This T cell receptor (beta chain) was identified during a study of blood T cells in healthy people across ages. Details on this clonotype: What it binds is not known. One base away lies a much larger clone, so this may be a sequencing read error.

The study's findings and limits: Lack of knowledge of donor CMV status possibly confounded expanded clonotype changes. Naive CD4+ cells and diversity were both higher in long-lived donors than in aged donors.

Sample-barcoded 5' priming and a J-beta primer mix drove a second PCR of 7 to 11 cycles. A template-switch adaptor containing 12 random nucleotides labeled each cDNA molecule. TCRdb recomputed calls from the 5' RACE reads with MiXCR, one row per CDR3 protein. The sample holds about 680,000 distinct CDR3 sequences, 49% seen once. Per germline, CDR1 MNHEY and CDR2 SVGEGT. The CDR3 runs to 11 residues. Sequencing was carried out using blood. The receptor was derived from an older woman in good health. The rearrangement joins TRBV6-2 or TRBV6-3 to TRBJ2-5; D is ambiguous. The CDR3 DNA reads TGTGCCAGAAGTTCCGCCGAGACCCAGTACTTC. It translates to CARSSAETQYF.